These T cell receptor beta chains were read from a single sample in a study of T cell changes during pregnancy in multiple sclerosis. The table came from immunoSEQ multiplex PCR; TCRdb's copy has only in-frame clones and leaves some out. The sample comprises 55,000 to 70,000 clones, approximately 90% of which are singletons, and more than 1.5% rests with the top ten. The starting material was peripheral blood, obtained after pregnancy. The receptors derive from a female donor with multiple sclerosis, enrolled in a pregnancy study. The CDR3 runs from the conserved cysteine through the conserved F or W. The D gene is left open where the match is weak. Size is stated for part of the rows, as once, few or many counts, or as a class when the clone is expanded.

TRBD1	TRBV19	.	TRBJ1-2	TGTGCCAGTAGTCCGCTAGGGACAGTCTATGGCTACACCTTC	CASSPLGTVYGYTF
.	TRBV6-5	.	TRBJ2-2	TGTGCCAGCAGCTCCCCCGGGGAGCTGTTTTTT	CASSSPGELFF
TRBD1	TRBV7-3	.	TRBJ1-1	TGTGCCAGCCCGACAGGGGTCAACACTGAAGCTTTCTTT	CASPTGVNTEAFF
.	TRBV30	.	TRBJ2-1	TGTGCCTGGAGTGTAGAGGGCAGGGACTATGAGCAGTTCTTC	CAWSVEGRDYEQFF
TRBD1	TRBV6-5	.	TRBJ1-1	TGTGCCAGCAGTTACTCATGGCAGGGGGCCACTGAAGCTTTCTTT	CASSYSWQGATEAFF
.	TRBV19	.	TRBJ2-5	TGTGCCAGTAGTAGGGCAGGGCGGAGAGGGGGGGAAGAGACCCAGTACTTC	CASSRAGRRGGEETQYF
.	TRBV18	.	TRBJ1-1	TGTGCCAGCTCACCGAGGCAGGGGATCACTGAAGCTTTCTTT	CASSPRQGITEAFF
.	TRBV7-3	.	TRBJ2-2	TGTGCCAGCAGCTTAACACCCAGCGCGGTCGGGGAGCTGTTTTTT	CASSLTPSAVGELFF
TRBD1	TRBV7-3	.	TRBJ2-2	TGTGCCAGCAGCAATCAGCCGGGACAGGGCGGCGGGGAGCTGTTTTTT	CASSNQPGQGGGELFF
.	TRBV15	.	TRBJ2-7	TGTGCCACCAGCAGAGATTTCCCGGGCTACGAGCAGTACTTC	CATSRDFPGYEQYF
.	TRBV7-2	.	TRBJ2-2	TGTGCCAGCAGCGCCCAGGCACTCCTGGGAGCCGGGGAGCTGTTTTTT	CASSAQALLGAGELFF
.	TRBV4-1	once	TRBJ1-1	TGCGCCAGCAGCCAGATATTTACAGGGAAGGCTGAAGCTTTCTTT	CASSQIFTGKAEAFF
TRBD2	TRBV9	once	TRBJ2-1	TGTGCCAGCAGCGCCGGGGCGGGGGGAGGCAATGAGCAGTTCTTC	CASSAGAGGGNEQFF
.	TRBV29-1	.	TRBJ1-2	TGCAGCGTAGAACTGAGGGAGCGCTATGGCTACACCTTC	CSVELRERYGYTF
.	TRBV20-1	few	TRBJ1-2	TGCAGTGCTATTTGGGACATTGGCTACACCTTC	CSAIWDIGYTF
.	TRBV19	once	TRBJ1-5	TGTGCCAGTAGTATATTGGGGGCGTATAGCAATCAGCCCCAGCATTTT	CASSILGAYSNQPQHF
.	TRBV27	once	TRBJ1-1	TGTGCCAGCAGTTTGGTCCGGGTGAGGAACACTGAAGCTTTCTTT	CASSLVRVRNTEAFF
TRBD2	TRBV11-3	.	TRBJ2-2	TGTGCCAGCCAACTCATGGGGGGGACCGGGGAGCTGTTTTTT	CASQLMGGTGELFF
TRBD1	TRBV2	.	TRBJ2-6	TGTGCCAGCAGCGGGGACAGGGCTGGGGCCAACGTCCTGACTTTC	CASSGDRAGANVLTF
TRBD1	TRBV7-2	.	TRBJ2-2	TGTGCCAGCAGCTTAGGAGGGACAGCCGGCACCGGGGAGCTGTTTTTT	CASSLGGTAGTGELFF
.	TRBV5-1	.	TRBJ2-5	TGCGCCAGCCGCGAAAAAGGGGGCCAGTACTTC	CASREKGGQYF
.	TRBV19	.	TRBJ1-1	TGTGCCAGTAGTATGACCATAAGGGGGAACACTGAAGCTTTCTTT	CASSMTIRGNTEAFF
.	TRBV10-1	.	TRBJ2-3	TGCGCCAGCAGACAGACCCTCACAGATACGCAGTATTTT	CASRQTLTDTQYF
.	TRBV9	.	TRBJ2-3	TGTGCCAGCAGCTCCCTCCGGGACTTGATTAGCACAGATACGCAGTATTTT	CASSSLRDLISTDTQYF
TRBD1	TRBV5-1	.	TRBJ1-4	TGCGCCAGCAGCTCGACAGGGGGGTATGAAAAACTGTTTTTT	CASSSTGGYEKLFF
TRBD1	TRBV19	.	TRBJ1-1	TGTGCCAGTAGCCTGGTGCTTGGACAGGGGGAAGCTTTCTTT	CASSLVLGQGEAFF
TRBD1	TRBV10-2	once	TRBJ1-4	TGCGCCAGCAGTGAACCGGGACAGGGTGCTGAAAAACTGTTTTTT	CASSEPGQGAEKLFF
.	TRBV2	.	TRBJ1-1	TGTGCCAGCAGCTATTCCAGGGCCACTGAAGCTTTCTTT	CASSYSRATEAFF
.	TRBV7-9	.	TRBJ1-6	TGTGCCAGCAGCTTACACTCCCCAGCGGATTCACCCCTCCACTTT	CASSLHSPADSPLHF
TRBD2	TRBV4-1	.	TRBJ2-7	TGCGCCAGCAGCCAAGGGACTAGCGGGGTCTACGAGCAGTACTTC	CASSQGTSGVYEQYF
TRBD1	TRBV6-5	.	TRBJ1-5	TGTGCCAGCAGTACAGGGGACGGTAGGCCCCAGCATTTT	CASSTGDGRPQHF